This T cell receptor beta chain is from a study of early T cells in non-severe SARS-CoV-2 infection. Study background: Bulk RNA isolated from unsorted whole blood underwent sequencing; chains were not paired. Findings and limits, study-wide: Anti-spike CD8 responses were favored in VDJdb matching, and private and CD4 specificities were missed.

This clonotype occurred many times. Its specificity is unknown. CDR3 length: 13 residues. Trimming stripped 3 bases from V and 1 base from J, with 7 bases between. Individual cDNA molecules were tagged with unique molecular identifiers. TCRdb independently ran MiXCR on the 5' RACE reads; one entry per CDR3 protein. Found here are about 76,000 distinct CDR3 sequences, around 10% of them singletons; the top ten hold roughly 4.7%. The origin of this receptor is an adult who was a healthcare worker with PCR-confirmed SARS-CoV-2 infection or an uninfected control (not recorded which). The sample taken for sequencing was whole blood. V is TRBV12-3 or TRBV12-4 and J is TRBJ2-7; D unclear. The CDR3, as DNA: TGTGCCAGCAGTTTTGACTTGTCCTACGAGCAGTACTTC. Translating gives CASSFDLSYEQYF.